This T cell receptor beta chain was identified during a study of long-term antiretroviral therapy in people with HIV (dated by TCRdb to between 2021 and 2024). Background for the entire study: The earliest samples were collected about a decade before the 2015 WHO recommendation for immediate ART, when ART was typically delayed until CD4 counts fell. This retrospective serial study examined whether starting ART and sustained HIV suppression were associated with changes in the composition and diversity of the TRB repertoire in peripheral blood. The cohort contributed about 190 cryopreserved PBMC samples from around 30 adults with confirmed HIV infection, collected serially over a mean of approximately 6 years (range 1-12). Of the roughly 30 participants with HIV, more than 10 were female. No cross-contamination during QIAcube processing was shown when test extractions of a monoclonal T-cell line were performed alongside some 33 polyclonal samples. The paper as a whole reports these results and caveats: No data were available on ART adherence, viral resistance or therapy changes, limiting inferences about post-ART repertoire changes. Because pre-ART samples had limited cell numbers, unsorted PBMC were profiled rather than sorted CD4+ and CD8+ T cells. ART initiation was associated with a significant increase in TRB diversity, but diversity stayed significantly below transplant donor controls even after long-term ART. Because PBMC availability was limited, only the TCR beta chain was sequenced, with no alpha chain pairing. HIV repertoires had narrower CDR3 length ranges than controls, and the network structure suggested an antigen-experienced repertoire that shifted only slightly toward naive after ART. The samples were dated from about 2004 to 2018, and the ART regimens that were used may be less effective than current ART regimens. The repertoire was dominated across all time points by expanded TRB clones identified before ART initiation, although this dominance was seen to fluctuate and to decrease in many PLHIV after ART.

To note about this clone: The specificity of this receptor is unknown. Base qualities were left out, and no much larger clone turns up one base away.

To be included, a participant needed at least one PBMC sample from before ART initiation plus at least two post-ART samples. All participants with HIV were treated in the United States of America. Before DNA extraction, cryopreserved samples of about 0.95-10 million PBMC were thawed and then washed. At the time of the earliest PBMC sample for each participant with HIV, ages ranged from roughly 23 to 60 years. PBMC samples from each participant spanned 1-4 timepoints before ART initiation and 2-8 timepoints after ART initiation, with a median of 7 samples. Serial HIV viral load, CD4+ T-cell count, ART history and demographic data were obtained for every participant. Using a Qiagen kit on a QIAcube, genomic DNA was extracted from unsorted PBMC, with samples processed in batches of 12. The immunoSEQ hsTCRB v3.0 assay was used at survey level resolution to sequence the TRB variable region. A depth of roughly 35,000-55,000 T-cell genomes per sample was targeted for TRB sequencing. TRB libraries were pooled and sequenced on an Illumina MiSeq using a v3 150-cycle kit. For the original study's pipeline: Repertoire analysis was performed in R inside a reproducible Nextflow workflow that covered QC, data transformation and analysis. LymphoSeq2, an R package for exploring AIRR-Seq data, was used to implement custom analyses. A few samples that yielded fewer than 5000 total TRB sequences were excluded, so that around 190 HIV repertoires were analyzed. Of the roughly 180 retained HIV repertoires, almost 60 were collected before and about 130 after ART initiation. Each repertoire was downsampled to 5000 TRB nucleotide sequences, and summary statistics were averaged across 100 downsampling iterations. Only TRB sequences with CDR3 regions of at least seven amino acids were retained for analysis. Diversity was measured with a Shannon entropy-derived clonality score and the Gini coefficient. In repertoire networks, the top 5000 CDR3 amino acid sequences were linked whenever an edit distance of one separated two sequences. GLIPH2 predicted antigen specificity groups and MHC restriction for TRB CDR3 amino acid sequences. To flag known associations with CMV, EBV, HIV or tissue antigens, CDR3 amino acid sequences were compared against VDJdb and McPAS-TCR. Pre-ART, post-ART and control groups were compared with Wilcoxon signed-rank tests and Holm-Bonferroni correction. TCRdb carries this immuneACCESS record with in-frame sequences only. Its versions omit some clonotypes, under half of them owing to an unresolved V gene in the studies checked, with the rest unexplained. V, J and clone size reflect that table, while D and trimming were determined from the DNA. The sample table holds tens of thousands of clones, of which approximately 95% were seen once. Less than 9.5% of the sample goes to the ten largest clones.

V is shortened by 3 bases, J by 0 bases, and the region joining them spans 6 bases. Spanning cysteine to phenylalanine, the CDR3 consists of 14 amino acids. Only CDR3 DNA is held: 42 bases, read in frame from base 1. The germline V gene sets CDR1 to SGHNT and CDR2 to YENEEA. The chain was built from TRBV11-3 and TRBJ1-3; there is no confident call for the D gene. This specimen was unsorted PBMCs, taken 7.6 years after starting antiretroviral therapy. This receptor was identified in a woman aged 40 to 50 with HIV. DNA sequence: TGTGCCAGCAGCTTGACAAACTCTGGAAACACCATATATTTT. Translated, this gives CASSLTNSGNTIYF.